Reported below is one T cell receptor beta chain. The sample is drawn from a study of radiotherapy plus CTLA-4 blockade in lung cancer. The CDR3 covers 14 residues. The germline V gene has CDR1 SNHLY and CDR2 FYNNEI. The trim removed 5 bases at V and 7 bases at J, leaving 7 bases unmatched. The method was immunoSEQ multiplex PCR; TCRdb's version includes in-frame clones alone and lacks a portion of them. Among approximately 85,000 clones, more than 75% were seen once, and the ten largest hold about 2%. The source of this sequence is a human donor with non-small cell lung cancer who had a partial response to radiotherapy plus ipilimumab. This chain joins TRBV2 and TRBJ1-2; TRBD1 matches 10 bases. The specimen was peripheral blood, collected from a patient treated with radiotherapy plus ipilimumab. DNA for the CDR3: TGTGCCAGCAGTATATCCGGGACAGGGGCTGGCTACACCTTC. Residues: CASSISGTGAGYTF.